This T cell receptor (beta chain) originates from a study of OX40 agonist ivuxolimab in advanced cancers. About the research overall: Eligibility rules accepted prior anti-PD-1, anti-PD-L1 or anti-CTLA-4 therapy, and under 45% had some. Notes on the study in general: At 0.1-3.0 mg/kg, partial responders had clonal expansion among the lowest observed. At doses 0.1 to 3.0 mg/kg, CD4+ and CD8+ clones expanded.

On this clone itself: Its antigen is unknown.

The CDR3 length is 17 residues. Germline CDR1 and CDR2: MNHNS and SASEGT. The V end was cut by 2 bases, the J end by 8 bases, with 24 bases between. Only in-frame clones appear in the TCRdb table, and some are missing; sequencing was by immunoSEQ multiplex PCR. The sample lists around 100,000 clones, 89% seen once, with around 0.16% in the top ten. The V gene is TRBV6-1, the J gene TRBJ1-1; D might be TRBD1 (5 bases). This specimen was CD4+ or CD8+ T cells sorted from blood, taken in a trial of the OX40 agonist ivuxolimab. The TCR was taken from an adult with an advanced solid tumor such as melanoma, head and neck, liver or kidney cancer. The CDR3 loop is CASSEPTGGTGGSEAFF. The CDR3 bases are TGTGCCAGCAGTGAACCGACTGGGGGGACGGGCGGCTCGGAAGCTTTCTTT.